The entry below describes one T cell receptor beta chain. The data derive from a study of blood T cell repertoires in COVID-19. Study information: Some COVID-19 samples were acute and others convalescent; all came from the United States, Italy and Spain. In each case, the material was cDNA or gDNA derived from T cells, B-cell-depleted T cells, or PBMCs.

V shed 3 bases and J shed 3 bases, with 15 bases lying between them. The CDR3 runs to 15 residues. Germline-derived CDR1 and CDR2 are MNHEY and SMNVEV (reference sequence). Per the authors' pipeline: Quantification of nucleated cells was approximated via reference gene primer amplification. Produced via immunoSEQ multiplex PCR; TCRdb's table is partial and in-frame only. V and J calls and clone size are given by that table; D and trimming were obtained from the DNA. Of fewer than 180,000 clones in the sample, about 85% are singletons; the top ten hold 3.5% to 4.5%. The clonotype comes from a woman aged 55-69 years with active or convalescent COVID-19. Material for sequencing was peripheral blood. V is TRBV27 and J is TRBJ2-7, with D perhaps TRBD2 (5 bases). The CDR3 sequence is CASSFGTGFGYEQYF. The CDR3 bases are TGTGCCAGCAGTTTTGGCACGGGATTTGGCTACGAGCAGTACTTC.